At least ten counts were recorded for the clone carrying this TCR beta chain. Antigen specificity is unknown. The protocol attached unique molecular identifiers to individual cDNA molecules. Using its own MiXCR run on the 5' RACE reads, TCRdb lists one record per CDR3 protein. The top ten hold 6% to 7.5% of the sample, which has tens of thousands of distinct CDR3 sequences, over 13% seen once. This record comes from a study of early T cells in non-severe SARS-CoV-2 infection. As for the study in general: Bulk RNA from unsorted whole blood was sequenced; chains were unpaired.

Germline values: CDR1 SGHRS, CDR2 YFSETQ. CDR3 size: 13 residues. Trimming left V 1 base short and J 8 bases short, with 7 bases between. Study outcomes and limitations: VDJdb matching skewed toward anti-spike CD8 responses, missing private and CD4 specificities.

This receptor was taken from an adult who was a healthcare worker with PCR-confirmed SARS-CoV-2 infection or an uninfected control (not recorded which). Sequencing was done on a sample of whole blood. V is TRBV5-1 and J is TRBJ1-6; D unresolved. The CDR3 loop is CASSLRRDSPLHF. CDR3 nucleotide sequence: TGCGCCAGCAGCTTGCGGAGGGATTCACCCCTCCACTTT.